Shown below are 6 T cell receptor beta chains from a single sample sequenced in a study of T cell responses to AZD1222 COVID-19 vaccine. Measured with immunoSEQ multiplex PCR; TCRdb has only the in-frame clones, and not every one. The sample lists roughly 150,000 clones, roughly nine tenths occurring once. The material sequenced was peripheral blood, taken on day 0 of AZD1222 vaccination. The receptor source for this set is an adult in good health.

This chain links TRBV27 with TRBJ2-1, with D possibly matching TRBD1 (5 bases). V lost 5 bases, J lost 5 bases, and 7 bases lay in between. This CDR3 has 12 amino acids. Per germline, CDR1 MNHEY and CDR2 SMNVEV (reference sequence). CDR3 residues: CASSGAHNEQFF. The CDR3 DNA is TGTGCCAGCAGTGGGGCCCACAATGAGCAGTTCTTC.

The chain uses TRBV20-1 and TRBJ1-2, with D unclear. CDR1 DFQATT and CDR2 SNEGSKA come from the germline V gene (reference sequence). This CDR3 contains 11 residues. The V and J ends lost 7 bases and 4 bases respectively, with 10 bases between them. The CDR3 nucleotides read TGCAGTGGGTTGGCCGGCTATGGCTACACCTTC. Its translation is CSGLAGYGYTF.

The V and J genes are TRBV5-6 and TRBJ1-4; perhaps TRBD1 as D (6 bases). Germline loops: CDR1 SGHDT, CDR2 YYEEEE. The CDR3 totals 16 residues. V gave up 3 bases and J gave up 5 bases, with 17 bases separating them. The CDR3 nucleotides are TGTGCCAGCAGCTCCGCTAAACAGGGCATCAATGAAAAACTGTTTTTT. Encoded protein: CASSSAKQGINEKLFF.

The chain uses TRBV4-3 and TRBJ1-3; 7 bases align to TRBD1. J lost 3 bases, V lost 4 bases, and 15 bases had no gene match. CDR1 and CDR2 (germline): LGHNA, YSLEER. This CDR3 spans 18 amino acids. The CDR3 DNA sequence: TGCGCCAGCAGCCCGACGTCGCCCGGGACAGACATTGGAAACACCATATATTTT. Its translation: CASSPTSPGTDIGNTIYF.

The V and J genes are TRBV6-2 or TRBV6-3 and TRBJ1-4; TRBD1 agrees at 8 bases. Germline V lookup: CDR1 MNHEY, CDR2 SVGEGT. The CDR3 consists of 18 residues. The V and J ends lost 0 bases and 8 bases, in that order; junction bases with no gene match: 14. The CDR3 nucleotides are TGTGCCAGCAGTTACTCGGACAGGGCCGTATCCAGAAAGGAAAAACTGTTTTTT. Protein: CASSYSDRAVSRKEKLFF.

This chain connects TRBV7-9 to TRBJ1-1; no clear D. V lost 4 bases and J lost 0, with 15 bases in between. The CDR3 totals 16 residues. CDR1 and CDR2 (germline): SEHNR, FQNEAQ (reference sequence). As DNA, the CDR3 is TGTGCCAGCAGCTCCCCCCGGTTAGGGATGAACACTGAAGCTTTCTTT. It specifies CASSSPRLGMNTEAFF.